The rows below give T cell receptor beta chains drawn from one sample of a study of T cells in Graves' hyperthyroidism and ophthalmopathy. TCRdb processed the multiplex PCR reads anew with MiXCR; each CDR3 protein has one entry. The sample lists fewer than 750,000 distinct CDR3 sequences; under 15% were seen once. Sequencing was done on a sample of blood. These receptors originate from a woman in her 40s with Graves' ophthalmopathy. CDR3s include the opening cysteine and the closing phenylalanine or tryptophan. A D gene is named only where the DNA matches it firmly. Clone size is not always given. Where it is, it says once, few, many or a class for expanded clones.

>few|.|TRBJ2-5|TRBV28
TGTGCCAGCAGCCCCCCCCGGGCGTACCAAGAGACCCAGTACTTC
CASSPPRAYQETQYF
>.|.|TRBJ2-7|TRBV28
TGTGCCACCAACTCCGGGGCGCGGGGCGAGCAGTACTTC
CATNSGARGEQYF
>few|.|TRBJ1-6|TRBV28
TGTGCCAGCAGTTTATGGGGAGGCCGGACTTCTAATTCACCCCTCCACTTT
CASSLWGGRTSNSPLHF
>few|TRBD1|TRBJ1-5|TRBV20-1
TGCAGTGCTACCCTAGGGGGCCACAATCAGCCCCAGCATTTT
CSATLGGHNQPQHF
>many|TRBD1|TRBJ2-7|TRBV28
TGTGCCAGCAGCCGGGGGACAGGGACTCTCTACGAGCAGTACTTC
CASSRGTGTLYEQYF
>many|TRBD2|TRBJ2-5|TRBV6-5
TGTGCCAGCAGTTACTCGCCTAGCGGGGGGAGGGAGACCCAGTACTTC
CASSYSPSGGRETQYF
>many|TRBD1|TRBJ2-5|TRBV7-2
TGTGCCAGCAGCTTTGGACTGGGACAGGGCCAAGAGACCCAGTACTTC
CASSFGLGQGQETQYF
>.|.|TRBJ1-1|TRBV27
TGTGCCAGCAGGGAGGACAGTTATTACATGAACACTGAAGCTTTCTTT
CASREDSYYMNTEAFF
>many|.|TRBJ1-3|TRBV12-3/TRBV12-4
TGTGCCAGTGGACAACAAGGGACCGGAAACACCATATATTTT
CASGQQGTGNTIYF
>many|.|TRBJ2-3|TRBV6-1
TGTGCCAGCACGGGAGTTGGCACAGATACGCAGTATTTT
CASTGVGTDTQYF
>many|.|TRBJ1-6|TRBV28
TGTGCCAGCAGTCCAACCGGGGATAATTCACCCCTCCACTTT
CASSPTGDNSPLHF
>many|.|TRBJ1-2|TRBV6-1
TGTGCCAGCAGTGAAGTAAAGACAGGTTGCTACACCTTC
CASSEVKTGCYTF
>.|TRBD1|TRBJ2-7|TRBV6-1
TGTGCCAGCAGCCTCGACAGGGACAACGAGCAGTACTTC
CASSLDRDNEQYF
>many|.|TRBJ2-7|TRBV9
TGTGCCAGCAGCGTAGAGGGGGGGACGGTTTACGAGCAGTACTTC
CASSVEGGTVYEQYF
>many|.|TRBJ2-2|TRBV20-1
TGCAGTGCTAGACCTCATACCGGGGAGCTGTTTTTT
CSARPHTGELFF
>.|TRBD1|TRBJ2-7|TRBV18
TGTGCCAGCTCACCAAGATTAGGGACAGGGGCCGGCGAGCAGTACTTC
CASSPRLGTGAGEQYF
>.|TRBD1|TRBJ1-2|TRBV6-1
TGTGCCAGCAGGGGGACAGGGAATAACTATGGCTACACCTTC
CASRGTGNNYGYTF
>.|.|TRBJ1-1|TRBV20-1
TGCAGTGCTAGAGACTTCACAGGGTCCACTGAAGCTTTCTTT
CSARDFTGSTEAFF
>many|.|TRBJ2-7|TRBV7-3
TGTGCCAGCAGCCAGGGGCAGGGGAAGGAGCAGTACTTC
CASSQGQGKEQYF
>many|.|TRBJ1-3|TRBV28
TGTGCCAGCAGTTTGCGGGACACGGGAAACACCATATATTTT
CASSLRDTGNTIYF
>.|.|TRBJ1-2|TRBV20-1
TGCAGTGCTAGTGATCAATCAGAAGGCTACACCTTC
CSASDQSEGYTF
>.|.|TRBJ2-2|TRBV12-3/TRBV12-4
TGTGCCAGCAGTCCCCCAGGGGATTTTGGTTCCGGGGAGCTGTTTTTT
CASSPPGDFGSGELFF
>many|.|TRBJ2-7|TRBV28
TGTGCCAGCAGTTTATCTCGGGATGTCGAGGGGTACGAGCAGTACTTC
CASSLSRDVEGYEQYF
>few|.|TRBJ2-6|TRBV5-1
TGCGCCAGCAGCTTGGCCGGACATTCCTCTGGGGCCAACGTCCTGACTTTC
CASSLAGHSSGANVLTF
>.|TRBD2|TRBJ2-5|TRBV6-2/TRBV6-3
TGTGCCAGCAGCAGACTAGCGGGGACAGAGACCCAGTACTTC
CASSRLAGTETQYF
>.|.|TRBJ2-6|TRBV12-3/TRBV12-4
TGTGCCAGCAGTTTCAGGAGCACGGCTGGGGCCAACGTCCTGACTTTC
CASSFRSTAGANVLTF
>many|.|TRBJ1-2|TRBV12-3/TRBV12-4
TGTGCCAGCAGTTTAAGAACAGGCGCCTATGGCTACACCTTC
CASSLRTGAYGYTF
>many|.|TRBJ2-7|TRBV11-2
TGTGCCAGCAGCTTAGTAGGCGCGGGGACGGCTTCCTACGAGCAGTACTTC
CASSLVGAGTASYEQYF
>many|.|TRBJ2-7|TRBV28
TGTGCCAGCAGTTTAAGTCCGAGGTCGTCAGTCTTC
CASSLSPRSSVF
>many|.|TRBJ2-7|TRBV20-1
TGCAGTGCTAGAGATATGAGGTCCTACGAGCAGTACTTC
CSARDMRSYEQYF
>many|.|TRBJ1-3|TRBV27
TGTGCCAGCAGTAAATCCGGGGAGTGGGGAGCTGTAAACACCATATATTTT
CASSKSGEWGAVNTIYF
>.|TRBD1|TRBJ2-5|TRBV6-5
TGTGCCAGCAGTCACGATGACCCGACAGGGGATTTAAAGACCCAGTACTTC
CASSHDDPTGDLKTQYF
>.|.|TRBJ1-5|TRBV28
TGTGCCAGCAGTTTAAACTTTTGGGGTCAGCCCCAGCATTTT
CASSLNFWGQPQHF
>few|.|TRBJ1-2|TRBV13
TGTGCCAGCAGCTGGGGACGGACAAATAACTATGGCTACACCTTC
CASSWGRTNNYGYTF
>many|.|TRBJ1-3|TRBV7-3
TGTGCCAGCAGCTTAGAGGCATCTGGAAACACCATATATTTT
CASSLEASGNTIYF
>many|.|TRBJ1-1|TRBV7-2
TGTGCCAGCAGCTCCCGAACCACACTGAACACTGAAGCTTTCTTT
CASSSRTTLNTEAFF
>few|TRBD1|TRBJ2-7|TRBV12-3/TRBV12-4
TGTGCCAGCAAACAAATTACAGGGGGCTACGAGCAGTACTTC
CASKQITGGYEQYF
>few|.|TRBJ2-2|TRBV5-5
TGTGCCAGCAGCTTTGAGGGAGCGATCACCGGGGAGCTGTTTTTT
CASSFEGAITGELFF
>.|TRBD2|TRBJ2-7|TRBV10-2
TGCGCCAGCCTAACTAGCGGGGGCTCCTACGAGCAGTACTTC
CASLTSGGSYEQYF
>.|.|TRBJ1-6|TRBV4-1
TGCGCCAGCAGCCAAGATTCTAGTTGGCCCCTCCACTTT
CASSQDSSWPLHF
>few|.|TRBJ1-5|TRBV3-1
TGTGCCAGCAGCCTCCGGAGGGGTCAGCCCCAGCATTTT
CASSLRRGQPQHF
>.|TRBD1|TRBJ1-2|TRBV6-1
TGTGCCAGCAGTCAATCAGGGGGCGCCCTCGGCTACACCTTC
CASSQSGGALGYTF
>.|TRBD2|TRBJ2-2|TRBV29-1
TGCAGCGTGGGACTAGCGGAGACCGCCGGGGAGCTGTTTTTT
CSVGLAETAGELFF
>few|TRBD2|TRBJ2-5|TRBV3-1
TGTGCCAGCAGCCAAGACCACAGCGGGAGGTTCCAAGAGACCCAGTACTTC
CASSQDHSGRFQETQYF
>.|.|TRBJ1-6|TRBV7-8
TGTGCCAGCAGTCAAGGGACCTCAAATAATTCACCCCTCCACTTT
CASSQGTSNNSPLHF
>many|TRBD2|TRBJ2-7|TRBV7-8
TGTGCCAGCAGCTGGACTAGCGGGGTATCCTACGAGCAGTACTTC
CASSWTSGVSYEQYF